The 30 T cell receptor beta chains in this list originate from one sample, sequenced in a study of technical replicates of blood from a few donors. This table comes from immunoSEQ multiplex PCR, and its TCRdb copy is limited to in-frame clones, with some not included. The sample has tens of thousands of clones, over 90% seen once. Input material: T cells isolated from PBMCs. The receptors were gathered from a human donor in good health.

V is TRBV25-1 and J is TRBJ1-4; 8 bases match TRBD1. V gave up 2 bases and J gave up 5 bases; unmatched junction bases: 4. The germline gives CDR1 MGHDK, CDR2 SYGVNS. This CDR3 has 15 amino acids. DNA for the CDR3: TGTGCCAGCAGTGAAGCAGGGGGCGCGAATGAAAAACTGTTTTTT. Translated: CASSEAGGANEKLFF.

The genes are TRBV19 and TRBJ2-7; TRBD2 matches at 9 bases. This CDR3 has 16 amino acids. The germline gives CDR1 LNHDA, CDR2 SQIVND (reference sequence). The ends lost 5 bases at V and 0 bases at J; junction bases unmatched: 8. The CDR3 DNA is TGTGCCAGTAGTTTAGCGGGGGAGGGGAGCTCCTACGAGCAGTACTTC. It codes for CASSLAGEGSSYEQYF.

The chain links TRBV11-2 to TRBJ2-5, with 13 bases identical to TRBD2. This CDR3 has 19 residues. The V and J ends lost 5 bases and 4 bases, in that order; junction bases with no gene match: 16. Looked up from germline, CDR1 is SGHAT and CDR2 is FQNNGV. CDR3 region: CASSRPPRTSGSAAETQYF. The CDR3 region has the DNA TGTGCCAGCAGCCGTCCCCCAAGGACTAGCGGGAGTGCGGCAGAGACCCAGTACTTC.

The genes are TRBV28 and TRBJ2-3; possibly TRBD2 for D (6 bases). Trimming took 5 bases from V and 0 from J, leaving 9 bases between them. Germline CDR1 reads MDHEN; CDR2 reads SYDVKM. The CDR3 is 14 amino acids. CDR3 sequence reads: CASSPTSSTDTQYF. Here the CDR3 DNA reads TGTGCCAGCAGTCCGACTAGTAGCACAGATACGCAGTATTTT.

The J gene is TRBJ2-3, the V gene TRBV4-3, with 8 bases matching TRBD2. The CDR3 length is 15 residues. J lost 4 bases, V lost 1 base, and 4 bases had no gene match. CDR1 and CDR2 (germline): LGHNA, YSLEER. This CDR3 reads CASSQAMTSADTQYF. The DNA of the CDR3 is TGCGCCAGCAGCCAAGCAATGACTAGCGCAGATACGCAGTATTTT.

The rearrangement uses TRBV19 and TRBJ2-3, with 10 nucleotides matching TRBD2. J was trimmed by 6 bases and V by 7 bases; bases with no gene match: 7. Looked up from germline, CDR1 is LNHDA and CDR2 is SQIVND (reference sequence). The CDR3 consists of 14 residues. This CDR3 reads CASMGTSAADTQYF. The CDR3 DNA sequence: TGTGCCAGTATGGGGACTAGCGCTGCGGATACGCAGTATTTT.

The rearrangement joins TRBV6-1 to TRBJ2-7; 11 nucleotides align to TRBD2. CDR1 is MNHNS and CDR2 is SASEGT in the germline V gene. Trimming took 7 bases from V and 2 from J; bases not matched to a gene: 7. The CDR3 has 15 residues. Written as DNA, the CDR3 is TGTGCCAGCATTCCCGGGACTAGCGGACCCTACGAGCAGTACTTC. It specifies CASIPGTSGPYEQYF.

This clone was seen only once. The junction departs from the called germline gene at one end, perhaps through a read error. The rearrangement links TRBV7-7 to TRBJ2-2; no firm D call. CDR3 size: 15 residues. Germline lookup yields CDR1 SSHAT and CDR2 FNYEAQ (reference sequence). The CDR3 region has the DNA TGTGCTAGCAGCCCCGGGTTGGCTTGGGCCGGGGAGCTGTTTTTT. Translating gives CASSPGLAWAGELFF.

The CDR3 sequence is CASSYISGSGEQYF. The CDR3 DNA sequence: TGTGCCAGCAGTTACATATCAGGGTCTGGCGAGCAGTACTTC. The rearrangement links TRBV6-6 to TRBJ2-7, with TRBD1 as a possible D gene (5 bases). This CDR3 has 14 residues. Germline CDR1 and CDR2: MNHNY and SVGAGI (reference sequence). The V gene lost 2 bases and the J gene lost 6 bases, with 14 bases spanning the gap.

J is TRBJ2-1 and V is TRBV30, with D possibly matching TRBD2 (6 bases). Germline V gene lookup returns CDR1 GTSNPN and CDR2 SVGIG (reference sequence). The CDR3 is 14 amino acids. V gave up 0 bases and J gave up 4 bases, with 10 bases separating them. The CDR3 spells CAWSVGGPYNEQFF. CDR3 coding DNA: TGTGCCTGGAGTGTCGGGGGACCTTACAATGAGCAGTTCTTC.

This chain links TRBV4-1 with TRBJ1-1; D ambiguous. Germline assignment: CDR1 MGHRA and CDR2 YSYEKL. Trimming cost V 1 base and J 1 base, with 4 bases left between them. The CDR3 has 13 residues. CDR3 in amino acids: CASSQARNTEAFF. CDR3 nucleotides: TGCGCCAGCAGCCAAGCCAGGAACACTGAAGCTTTCTTT.

This chain connects TRBV6-1 to TRBJ2-6; D is unclear. The CDR3 covers 14 residues. Trimming pared 6 bases from V and 0 bases from J, leaving 6 bases between. CDR1 and CDR2 (germline): MNHNS, SASEGT. The CDR3 bases are TGTGCCAGCAGCTGGAGCTCTGGGGCCAACGTCCTGACTTTC. It encodes CASSWSSGANVLTF.

The J gene is TRBJ2-3, the V gene TRBV30, with D unclear. The ends were cut back, 0 bases at V and 4 bases at J, with 17 bases in the middle. There are 16 residues in the CDR3. CDR1 GTSNPN and CDR2 SVGIG come from the germline V gene (reference sequence). The CDR3 DNA reads TGTGCCTGGAGTGTCGGAGACTTTCCATTTTCAGATACGCAGTATTTT. As protein: CAWSVGDFPFSDTQYF.

V and J are TRBV7-9 and TRBJ1-5; D is perhaps TRBD1 (5 bases). Trimming left V 7 bases short and J 4 bases short, with 23 bases between. From germline, CDR1 is SEHNR and CDR2 FQNEAQ (reference sequence). CDR3 length: 17 amino acids. The CDR3 loop reads CASTNTRRGEHNQPQHF. In nucleotides, the CDR3 is TGTGCCAGCACCAATACCCGGAGGGGTGAGCATAATCAGCCCCAGCATTTT.

V usage is TRBV7-9 and J usage is TRBJ1-3; maybe TRBD1 (6 bases). Germline loops: CDR1 SEHNR, CDR2 FQNEAQ (reference sequence). This CDR3 has 16 amino acids. Trimming cost V 5 bases and J 3 bases, with 17 bases left between them. The CDR3 loop reads CASSVYRETVGNTIYF. CDR3 nucleotide sequence: TGTGCCAGCAGCGTCTACAGGGAAACGGTTGGAAACACCATATATTTT.

J is TRBJ1-2 and V is TRBV7-6, with 8 bases that match TRBD1. The junction had 5 bases not matched to a gene; V was cut back by 1 base and J by 4 bases. The length of the CDR3 is 15 residues. The germline V gene encodes CDR1 SGHVS and CDR2 FNYEAQ. CDR3 residues: CASSLEGRGPYGYTF. The CDR3 DNA sequence: TGTGCCAGCAGCTTAGAGGGCAGGGGGCCCTATGGCTACACCTTC.

This clone has only one observation. The J gene is TRBJ2-1, the V gene TRBV12-5, with TRBD2 matching over 8 bases. The CDR3 contains 14 residues. V shed 7 bases, J shed 6 bases, and the junction held 8 bases outside the gene matches. Germline V gives CDR1 LGHNT, CDR2 FRNRAP. CDR3: CASDLAGLGNEQFF. CDR3 bases: TGTGCTAGTGACTTAGCGGGGTTGGGCAATGAGCAGTTCTTC.

The sample holds one count of this clone. The chain links TRBV7-9 to TRBJ2-1; TRBD1 matches 9 bases. Per germline, CDR1 SEHNR and CDR2 FQNEAQ (reference sequence). V trimming: 5 bases; J trimming: 5 bases; junction bases outside the gene matches: 7. The CDR3 covers 15 residues. The CDR3, as DNA: TGTGCCAGCAGCAGAAGACAGGGGGTGCACAATGAGCAGTTCTTC. This sequence encodes CASSRRQGVHNEQFF.

The chain links TRBV28 to TRBJ2-3; D might be TRBD1 (6 bases). V lost 8 bases to trimming and J lost 5 bases, with 14 bases between them. Germline values: CDR1 MDHEN, CDR2 SYDVKM. This CDR3 is built from 13 residues. The CDR3 loop is CASETGWGDTQYF. CDR3 DNA sequence: TGTGCCAGCGAAACAGGGTGGGGAGATACGCAGTATTTT. The full variable domain, with the rest looked up from reference TRBV28 and TRBJ2-3, is DVKVTQSSRYLVKRTGEKVFLECVQDMDHENMFWYRQDPGLGLRLIYFSYDVKMKEKGDIPEGYSVSREKKERFSLILESASTNQTSMYLCASETGWGDTQYFGPGTRLTVL.

The chain recombines TRBV27 with TRBJ2-1, with 11 bases matching TRBD1. Germline V gene sequence: CDR1 MNHEY, CDR2 SMNVEV (reference sequence). The CDR3 extends over 14 amino acids. J lost 2 bases, V lost 7 bases, and 1 base had no gene match. CDR3 in DNA: TGTGCCAGCATGGGACAGGGGGCCTACAATGAGCAGTTCTTC. Translated, it gives CASMGQGAYNEQFF.

The chain links TRBV6-1 to TRBJ2-1; a possible D gene is TRBD2 (5 bases). This CDR3 is built from 16 residues. Trimming took off 4 bases at V and 4 bases at J, with 17 bases between the two ends. Looked up from germline, CDR1 is MNHNS and CDR2 is SASEGT. CDR3: CASSGTSNHKYNEQFF. The CDR3 DNA is TGTGCCAGCAGTGGTACTAGTAATCACAAATACAATGAGCAGTTCTTC.

The chain links TRBV5-4 to TRBJ2-5; 9 bases agree with TRBD2. The germline CDR1 and CDR2 sequences are SGHNT and YYREEE (reference sequence). The CDR3 length is 18 residues. Losses at the gene ends were 4 bases for V and 2 bases for J; bases not matched to a gene: 15. CDR3 amino acids: CASSPPGGRARSQETQYF. The CDR3 nucleotides read TGTGCCAGCAGCCCGCCGGGCGGGAGGGCCCGGAGTCAAGAGACCCAGTACTTC.

The rearrangement joins TRBV5-6 to TRBJ2-3; 9 bases are shared with TRBD2. Germline trimming cut 4 bases from V and 4 bases from J; bases unmatched to any gene: 10. The germline gives CDR1 SGHDT, CDR2 YYEEEE. The CDR3 is 16 amino acids. CDR3: CASSRASGAKADTQYF. The CDR3 DNA follows: TGTGCCAGCAGCCGTGCTAGCGGGGCGAAGGCAGATACGCAGTATTTT. The full variable domain, in which reference TRBV5-6 and TRBJ2-3 provide the parts outside the CDR3, is DAGVTQSPTHLIKTRGQQVTLRCSPKSGHDTVSWYQQALGQGPQFIFQYYEEEERQRGNFPDRFSGHQFPNYSSELNVNALLLGDSALYLCASSRASGAKADTQYFGPGTRLTVL.

The table lists this clone with a count of one. V and J are TRBV6-5 and TRBJ1-2; TRBD1 aligns across 7 bases. Germline CDR1 reads MNHEY; CDR2 reads SVGAGI. The CDR3 has 14 residues. Written as DNA, the CDR3 is TGTGTCACTCTGGGGGGCAGGGGGTGGGATGGCTACACCTTC. Translation: CVTLGGRGWDGYTF.

J is TRBJ2-1 and V is TRBV28; 11 positions match TRBD2. This CDR3 contains 15 residues. From germline, CDR1 is MDHEN and CDR2 SYDVKM. V shed 2 bases, J shed 6 bases, and the junction held 3 bases outside the gene matches. As DNA, the CDR3 is TGTGCCAGCAGTTTACGTACTAGCGGGAGCAATGAGCAGTTCTTC. It specifies CASSLRTSGSNEQFF.

V and J are TRBV4-2 and TRBJ2-5; TRBD1 aligns across 7 bases. There are 16 residues in the CDR3. V gave up 2 bases and J gave up 5 bases; unmatched junction bases: 11. Germline V gene lookup returns CDR1 LGHNA and CDR2 YNFKEQ. For the CDR3, the DNA is TGTGCCAGCAGCCAATCATACAGGGGAGTTGGGGAGACCCAGTACTTC. Its protein product is CASSQSYRGVGETQYF.

This chain links TRBV28 with TRBJ2-5, with D maybe TRBD1 (5 bases). The ends were cut back, 2 bases at V and 5 bases at J, with 15 bases in the middle. The germline CDR1 and CDR2 sequences are MDHEN and SYDVKM. The CDR3 runs 15 residues. CDR3 region: CASSLTAGLLETQYF. CDR3 nucleotides: TGTGCCAGCAGTTTAACGGCAGGGTTGTTGGAGACCCAGTACTTC.

V usage is TRBV7-3 and J usage is TRBJ2-5; tentatively, D is TRBD2 (6 bases). CDR1 is SGHTA, CDR2 FQGTGA, per germline. V shed 3 bases and J shed 7 bases, with 12 bases lying between them. This CDR3 has 13 amino acids. CDR3 bases: TGTGCCAGCAGCTTGACTAGTTTGGGGACCCAGTACTTC. Amino acids: CASSLTSLGTQYF.

The CDR3 sequence: CASSLDLTSGYEQYF. The CDR3 DNA reads TGTGCCAGCAGCTTAGATCTAACTAGCGGGTACGAGCAGTACTTC. The J gene is TRBJ2-7, the V gene TRBV11-3; 9 bases align to TRBD2. CDR3 length equals 15 residues. Trimming removed 0 bases from V and 4 bases from J; junction bases left unmatched: 4. The germline V gene has CDR1 SGHNT and CDR2 YENEEA. Supplemented by reference TRBV11-3 and TRBJ2-7, the full variable domain reads EAGVVQSPRYKIIEKKQPVAFWCNPISGHNTLYWYLQNLGQGPELLIRYENEEAVDDSQLPKDRFSAERLKGVDSTLKIQPAELGDSAVYLCASSLDLTSGYEQYFGPGTRLTVT.

The genes are TRBV27 and TRBJ2-1; 11 bases are a match to TRBD2. The CDR3 consists of 19 residues. Germline V gene sequence: CDR1 MNHEY, CDR2 SMNVEV (reference sequence). V gave up 7 bases and J gave up 3 bases; unmatched junction bases: 17. Here the CDR3 DNA reads TGTGCCAGCACCTACTTGACTAGCGGGGACCAAATTGTCTACAATGAGCAGTTCTTC. Protein product: CASTYLTSGDQIVYNEQFF.